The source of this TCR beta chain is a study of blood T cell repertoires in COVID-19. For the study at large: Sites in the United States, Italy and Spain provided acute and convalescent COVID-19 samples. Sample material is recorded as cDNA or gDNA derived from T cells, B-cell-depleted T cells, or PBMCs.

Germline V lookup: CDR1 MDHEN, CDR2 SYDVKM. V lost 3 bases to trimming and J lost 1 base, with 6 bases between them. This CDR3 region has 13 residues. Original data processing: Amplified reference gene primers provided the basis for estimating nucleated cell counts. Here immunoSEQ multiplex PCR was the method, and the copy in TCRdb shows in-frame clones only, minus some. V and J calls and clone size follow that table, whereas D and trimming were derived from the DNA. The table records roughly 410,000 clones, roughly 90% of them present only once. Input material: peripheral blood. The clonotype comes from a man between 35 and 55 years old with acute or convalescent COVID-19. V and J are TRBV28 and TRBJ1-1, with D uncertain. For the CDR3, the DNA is TGTGCCAGCAGTTTTGCGGGGAACACTGAAGCTTTCTTT. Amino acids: CASSFAGNTEAFF.